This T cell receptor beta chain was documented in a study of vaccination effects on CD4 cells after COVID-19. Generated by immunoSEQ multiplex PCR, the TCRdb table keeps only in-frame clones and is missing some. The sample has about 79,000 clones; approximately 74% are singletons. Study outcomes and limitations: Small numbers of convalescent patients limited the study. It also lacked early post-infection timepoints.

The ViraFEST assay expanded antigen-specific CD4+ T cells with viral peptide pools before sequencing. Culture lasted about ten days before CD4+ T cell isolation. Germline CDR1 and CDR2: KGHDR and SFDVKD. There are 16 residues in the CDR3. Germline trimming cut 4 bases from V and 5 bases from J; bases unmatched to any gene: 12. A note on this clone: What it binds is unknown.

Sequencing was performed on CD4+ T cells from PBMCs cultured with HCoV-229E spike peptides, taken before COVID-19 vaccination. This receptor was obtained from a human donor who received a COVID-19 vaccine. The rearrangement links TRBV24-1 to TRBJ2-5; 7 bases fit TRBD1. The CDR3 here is CATSENRQGNSETQYF. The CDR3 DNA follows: TGTGCCACCAGTGAAAACAGACAGGGTAATTCGGAGACCCAGTACTTC.